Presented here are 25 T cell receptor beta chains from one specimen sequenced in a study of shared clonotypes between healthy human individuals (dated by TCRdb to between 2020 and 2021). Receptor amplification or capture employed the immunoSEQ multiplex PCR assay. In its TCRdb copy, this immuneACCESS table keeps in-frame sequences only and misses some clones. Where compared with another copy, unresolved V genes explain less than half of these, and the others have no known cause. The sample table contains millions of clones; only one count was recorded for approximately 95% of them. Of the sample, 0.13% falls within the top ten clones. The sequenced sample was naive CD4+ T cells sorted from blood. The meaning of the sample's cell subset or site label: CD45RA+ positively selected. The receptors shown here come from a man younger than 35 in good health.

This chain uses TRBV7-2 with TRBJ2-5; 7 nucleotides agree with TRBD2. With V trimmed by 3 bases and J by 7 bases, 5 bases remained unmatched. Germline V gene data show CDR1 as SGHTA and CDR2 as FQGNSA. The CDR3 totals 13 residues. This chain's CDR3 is CASSFSPGGTQYF. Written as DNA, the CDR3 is TGTGCCAGCAGCTTTTCCCCGGGAGGGACCCAGTACTTC.

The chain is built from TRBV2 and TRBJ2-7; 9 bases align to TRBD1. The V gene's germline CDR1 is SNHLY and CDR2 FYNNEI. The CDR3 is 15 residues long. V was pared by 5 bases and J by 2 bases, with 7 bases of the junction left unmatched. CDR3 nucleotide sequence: TGTGCCAGCAGTAAGTCACAGGGGGCAACCTACGAGCAGTACTTC. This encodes CASSKSQGATYEQYF. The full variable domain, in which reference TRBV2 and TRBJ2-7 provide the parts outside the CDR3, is EPEVTQTPSHQVTQMGQEVILRCVPISNHLYFYWYRQILGQKVEFLVSFYNNEISEKSEIFDDQFSVERPDGSNFTLKIRSTKLEDSAMYFCASSKSQGATYEQYFGPGTRLTVT.

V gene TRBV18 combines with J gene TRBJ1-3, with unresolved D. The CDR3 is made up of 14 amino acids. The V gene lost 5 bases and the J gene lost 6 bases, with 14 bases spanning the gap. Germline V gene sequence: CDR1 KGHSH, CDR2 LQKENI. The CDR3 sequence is CASSSNRLENTIYF. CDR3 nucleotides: TGTGCCAGCTCATCCAACCGGCTGGAAAACACCATATATTTT.

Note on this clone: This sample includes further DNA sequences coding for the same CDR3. The CDR3 DNA follows: TGCGCCAGCAGTTCTACAGGGGGAAATCAGCCCCAGCATTTT. Translation gives CASSSTGGNQPQHF. The chain links TRBV5-1 to TRBJ1-5; TRBD1 aligns across 8 bases. This CDR3 has 14 amino acids. J was trimmed by 4 bases and V by 5 bases; bases with no gene match: 5. In germline, CDR1 is SGHRS, CDR2 YFSETQ.

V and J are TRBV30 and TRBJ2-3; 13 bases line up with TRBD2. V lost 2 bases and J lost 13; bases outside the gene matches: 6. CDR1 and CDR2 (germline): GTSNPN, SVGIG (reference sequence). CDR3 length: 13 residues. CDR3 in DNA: TGTGCCTGGAGTCTGCCCGGACTAGCGGGGGAGTATTTT. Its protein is CAWSLPGLAGEYF.

CDR3 sequence: CASSVGGLAMQYF. CDR3 sequence (DNA): TGTGCCAGCAGCGTAGGGGGTCTAGCGATGCAGTATTTT. This sequence joins TRBV9 and TRBJ2-3; tentatively, D is TRBD2 (6 bases). Germline CDR1 is SGDLS and CDR2 is YYNGEE. The CDR3 has 13 amino acids. V lost 0 bases and J 11 bases, leaving 13 bases between the germline ends.

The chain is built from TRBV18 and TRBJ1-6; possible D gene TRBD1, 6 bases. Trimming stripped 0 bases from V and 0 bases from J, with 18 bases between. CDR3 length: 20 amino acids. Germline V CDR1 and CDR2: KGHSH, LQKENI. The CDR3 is CASSPPALGGGSSYNSPLHF. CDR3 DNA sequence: TGTGCCAGCTCACCACCGGCGCTTGGAGGGGGAAGCTCCTATAATTCACCCCTCCACTTT.

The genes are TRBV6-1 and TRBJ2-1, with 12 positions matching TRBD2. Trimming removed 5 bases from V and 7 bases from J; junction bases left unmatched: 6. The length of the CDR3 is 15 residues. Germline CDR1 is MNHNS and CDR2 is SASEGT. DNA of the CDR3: TGTGCCAGCAGTCAGACTAGCGGGGGAACAAATGAGCAGTTCTTC. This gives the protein CASSQTSGGTNEQFF.

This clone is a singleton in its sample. CDR3 DNA: TGCGCCAGCAGCTTGGGGCCAGGCAGAAGTGACTATGGCTACACCTTC. Its protein product is CASSLGPGRSDYGYTF. This chain joins TRBV5-1 and TRBJ1-2, with no clear D. The germline CDR1 and CDR2 sequences are SGHRS and YFSETQ. The CDR3 has 16 amino acids. V gave up 0 bases and J gave up 3 bases, with 15 bases separating them. Looking up the rest from reference TRBV5-1 and TRBJ1-2 gives the full variable domain: KAGVTQTPRYLIKTRGQQVTLSCSPISGHRSVSWYQQTPGQGLQFLFEYFSETQRNKGNFPGRFSGRQFSNSRSEMNVSTLELGDSALYLCASSLGPGRSDYGYTFGSGTRLTVV.

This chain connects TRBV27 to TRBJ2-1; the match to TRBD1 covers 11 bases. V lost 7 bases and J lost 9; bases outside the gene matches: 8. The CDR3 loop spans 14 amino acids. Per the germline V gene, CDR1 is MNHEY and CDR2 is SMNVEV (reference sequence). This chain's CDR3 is CASNRRTGGFEQFF. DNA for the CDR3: TGTGCCAGCAATAGACGGACAGGGGGCTTTGAGCAGTTCTTC.

This CDR3 reads CATRLTSSTDTQYF. CDR3 DNA: TGTGCCACCCGTTTGACTAGCAGCACAGATACGCAGTATTTT. The rearrangement joins TRBV19 to TRBJ2-3, with TRBD2 identical over 7 bases. After removal of 10 bases from V and 0 bases from J, the junction contained 7 bases not matched to a gene. Germline loops: CDR1 LNHDA, CDR2 SQIVND (reference sequence). The CDR3 has 14 residues.

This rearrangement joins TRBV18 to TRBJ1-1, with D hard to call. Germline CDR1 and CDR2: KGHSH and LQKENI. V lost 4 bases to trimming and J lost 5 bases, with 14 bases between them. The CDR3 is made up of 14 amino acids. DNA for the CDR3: TGTGCCAGCTCACTCCCCCCCGGGAAAACTGAAGCTTTCTTT. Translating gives CASSLPPGKTEAFF.

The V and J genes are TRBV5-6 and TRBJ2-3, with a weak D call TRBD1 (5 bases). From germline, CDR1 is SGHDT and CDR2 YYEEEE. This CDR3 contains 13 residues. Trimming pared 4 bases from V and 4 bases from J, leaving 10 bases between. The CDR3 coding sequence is TGTGCCAGCAGCGTTGACAGAGCAGATACGCAGTATTTT. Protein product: CASSVDRADTQYF.

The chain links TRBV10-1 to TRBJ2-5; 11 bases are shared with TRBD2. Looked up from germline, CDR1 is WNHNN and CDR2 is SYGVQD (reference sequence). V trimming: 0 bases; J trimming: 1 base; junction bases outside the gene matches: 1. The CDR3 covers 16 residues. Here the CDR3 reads CASSESLAGGQETQYF. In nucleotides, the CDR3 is TGCGCCAGCAGTGAGTCGCTAGCGGGGGGCCAAGAGACCCAGTACTTC.

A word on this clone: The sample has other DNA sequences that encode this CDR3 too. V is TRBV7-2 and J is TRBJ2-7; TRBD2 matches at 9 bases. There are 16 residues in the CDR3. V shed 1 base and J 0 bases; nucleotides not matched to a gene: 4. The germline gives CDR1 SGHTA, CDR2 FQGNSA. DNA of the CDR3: TGTGCCAGCAGCTTAGATAGCGGGGGAAGCTCCTACGAGCAGTACTTC. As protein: CASSLDSGGSSYEQYF.

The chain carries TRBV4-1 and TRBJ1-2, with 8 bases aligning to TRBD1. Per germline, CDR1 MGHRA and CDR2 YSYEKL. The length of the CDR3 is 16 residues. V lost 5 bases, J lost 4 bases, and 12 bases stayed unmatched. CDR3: CASSTAGQGFSYGYTF. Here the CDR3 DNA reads TGCGCCAGCAGCACAGCCGGACAGGGTTTTTCCTATGGCTACACCTTC.

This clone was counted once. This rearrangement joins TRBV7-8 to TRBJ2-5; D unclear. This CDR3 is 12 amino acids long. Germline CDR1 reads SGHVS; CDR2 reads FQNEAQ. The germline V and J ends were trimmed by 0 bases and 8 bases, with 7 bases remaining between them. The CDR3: CASSLAAGTQYF. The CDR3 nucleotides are TGTGCCAGCAGCTTAGCGGCAGGTACCCAGTACTTC.

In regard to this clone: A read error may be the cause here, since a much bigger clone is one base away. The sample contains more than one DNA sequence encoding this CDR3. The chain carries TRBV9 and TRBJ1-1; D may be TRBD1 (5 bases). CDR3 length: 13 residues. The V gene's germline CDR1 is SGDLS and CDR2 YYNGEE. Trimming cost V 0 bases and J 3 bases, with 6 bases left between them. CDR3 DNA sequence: TGTGCCAGCAGCGTAGTAGGGGACACTGAAGCTTTCTTT. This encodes CASSVVGDTEAFF.

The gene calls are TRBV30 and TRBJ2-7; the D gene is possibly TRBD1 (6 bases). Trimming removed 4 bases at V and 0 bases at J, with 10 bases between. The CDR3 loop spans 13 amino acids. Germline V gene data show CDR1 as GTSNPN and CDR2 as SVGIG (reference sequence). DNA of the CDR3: TGTGCCTGGACGTTAGGGGGCTCCTACGAGCAGTACTTC. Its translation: CAWTLGGSYEQYF.

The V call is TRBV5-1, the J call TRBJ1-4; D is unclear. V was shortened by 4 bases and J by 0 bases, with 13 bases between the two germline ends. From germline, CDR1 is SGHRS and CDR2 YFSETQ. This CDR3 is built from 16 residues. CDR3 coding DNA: TGCGCCAGCAGCCCGGGAGGCTTTGCAACTAATGAAAAACTGTTTTTT. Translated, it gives CASSPGGFATNEKLFF.

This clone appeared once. The CDR3 here is CASSLDASYSYEQYF. The CDR3, as DNA: TGTGCCAGCAGCTTGGACGCTTCCTACTCCTACGAGCAGTACTTC. This chain uses TRBV5-4 with TRBJ2-7; D call uncertain. The CDR3 spans 15 residues. The germline gives CDR1 SGHNT, CDR2 YYREEE (reference sequence). V shed 0 bases and J shed 0 bases, with 10 bases lying between them.

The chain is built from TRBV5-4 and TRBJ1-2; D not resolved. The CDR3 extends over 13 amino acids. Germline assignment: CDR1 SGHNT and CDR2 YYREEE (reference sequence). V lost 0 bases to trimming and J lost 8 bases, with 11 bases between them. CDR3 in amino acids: CASSLVGAIGYTF. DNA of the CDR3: TGTGCCAGCAGCTTGGTGGGTGCTATCGGCTACACCTTC.

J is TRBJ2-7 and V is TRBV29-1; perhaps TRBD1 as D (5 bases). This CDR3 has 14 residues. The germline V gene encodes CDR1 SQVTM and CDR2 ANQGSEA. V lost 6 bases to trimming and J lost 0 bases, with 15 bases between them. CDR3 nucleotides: TGCAGCGTAGCCTGGACAACTTCCTCCTACGAGCAGTACTTC. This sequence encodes CSVAWTTSSYEQYF.

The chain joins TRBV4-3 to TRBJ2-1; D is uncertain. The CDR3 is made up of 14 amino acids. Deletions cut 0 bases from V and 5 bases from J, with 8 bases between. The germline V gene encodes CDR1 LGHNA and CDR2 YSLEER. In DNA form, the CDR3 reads TGCGCCAGCAGCCAAGAGGGTCTCCACAATGAGCAGTTCTTC. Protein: CASSQEGLHNEQFF.

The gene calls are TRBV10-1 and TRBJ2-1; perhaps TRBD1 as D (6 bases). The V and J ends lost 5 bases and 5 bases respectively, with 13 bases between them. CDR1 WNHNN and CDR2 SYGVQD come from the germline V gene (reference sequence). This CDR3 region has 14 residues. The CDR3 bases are TGCGCCAGCAGTAATCGGGACACCAACAATGAGCAGTTCTTC. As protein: CASSNRDTNNEQFF.